This TCR beta chain was retrieved from a study of OX40 agonist ivuxolimab in advanced cancers. Study summary: Intravenous ivuxolimab at 0.01 to 10 mg/kg was given to patients every 2 weeks. Findings and caveats of the study: There was clonal expansion of CD4+ and CD8+ blood T cells by week 6 at 0.1 to 3.0 mg/kg. Relatively little clonal expansion, among the lowest observed, appeared in partial responders at 0.1-3.0 mg/kg.

Clones were read by immunoSEQ multiplex PCR, and TCRdb kept only the in-frame ones, dropping some. The sample includes around 67,000 clones, about 85% seen only once; the top ten take roughly 2%. Concerning this clone: Its antigen is still unknown.

The CDR3 spans 15 residues. Germline V gives CDR1 MGHDK, CDR2 SYGVNS. The V end lost 7 bases, the J end lost 4 bases, and 17 bases lay between the germline ends. Sequenced material: CD4+ or CD8+ T cells sorted from blood, taken in a trial of the OX40 agonist ivuxolimab. This receptor was identified in an adult with an advanced solid tumor such as melanoma, head and neck, liver or kidney cancer. The chain combines TRBV25-1 with TRBJ1-3; possible D gene TRBD1, 6 bases. Here the CDR3 DNA reads TGTGCCAGCATCCCCTCCCCAGGGGAGGGAAACACCATATATTTT. This sequence encodes CASIPSPGEGNTIYF.